This entry lists 27 T cell receptor beta chains sequenced from one sample in a study of shared clonotypes between healthy human individuals. It was CD45RO-negative cells, positively selected for CCR7, that made up naive CD8 cells, with terminally differentiated effector memory CD45RA+ cells excluded. Some clones are missing from TCRdb's copy, which holds only in-frame ones; the method was immunoSEQ multiplex PCR. Of roughly 2,000,000 clones in the sample, 80% to 95% were seen once. The sequenced material came from naive CD8+ T cells from PBMCs. All receptors derive from a young man in good health. Some clones in this sample may be carry-over from other donors' samples.

The chain uses TRBV23-1 and TRBJ2-7; no reliable D call. TRBV23-1 is an open reading frame, and its role is uncertain. The V gene lost 8 bases and the J gene lost 0 bases, with 17 bases spanning the gap. This CDR3 is 15 amino acids long. The CDR3 loop is CASRLAVKSSYEQYF. DNA for the CDR3: TGCGCCAGCCGGTTGGCGGTAAAGAGCTCCTACGAGCAGTACTTC.

On this clone itself: The sample holds other DNA sequences that translate to the same CDR3. The rearrangement links TRBV27 to TRBJ2-1, with 11 bases fitting TRBD2. Per the germline V gene, CDR1 is MNHEY and CDR2 is SMNVEV (reference sequence). The length of the CDR3 is 15 residues. Trimming at V came to 6 bases and at J to 5 bases, leaving 6 bases not matched to a gene. The CDR3 DNA reads as TGTGCCAGCAGCTACCTAGCGGGAGGCCACAATGAGCAGTTCTTC. Translating it yields CASSYLAGGHNEQFF.

The V and J genes are TRBV25-1 and TRBJ2-7; D possibly corresponds to TRBD2 (5 bases). The CDR3 runs to 13 residues. V was clipped by 1 base and J by 3 bases, with 7 bases between them. CDR1 and CDR2 (germline): MGHDK, SYGVNS. This chain's CDR3 is CASSEWGDYEQYF. The CDR3 DNA follows: TGTGCCAGCAGTGAATGGGGAGACTACGAGCAGTACTTC.

CDR3 sequence: CASAEWVNDEQFF. CDR3 nucleotides: TGTGCCAGCGCCGAGTGGGTAAACGATGAGCAGTTCTTC. The chain joins TRBV2 to TRBJ2-1, with D unclear. The V end was cut by 8 bases, the J end by 8 bases, with 16 bases between. In germline, CDR1 is SNHLY, CDR2 FYNNEI. This CDR3 is 13 amino acids long.

V is TRBV5-1 and J is TRBJ2-7; TRBD1 might be the D (6 bases). Germline CDR1 and CDR2: SGHRS and YFSETQ. This CDR3 region has 13 residues. V lost 1 base, J lost 7 bases, and 12 bases lay in between. The CDR3 sequence: CASSLRGGWEQYF. CDR3 bases: TGCGCCAGCAGCTTGAGAGGGGGATGGGAGCAGTACTTC.

The rearrangement links TRBV11-2 to TRBJ2-7; D not resolved. Germline CDR1 is SGHAT and CDR2 is FQNNGV. Trimming shortened V by 1 base and J by 6 bases, and 7 bases separated the two germline ends. This CDR3 contains 12 residues. CDR3 bases: TGTGCCAGCAGCTTAGTCCTTCCCGAGCAGTACTTC. This translates into CASSLVLPEQYF. Full variable domain (remainder filled in from reference TRBV11-2 and TRBJ2-7): EAGVAQSPRYKIIEKRQSVAFWCNPISGHATLYWYQQILGQGPKLLIQFQNNGVVDDSQLPKDRFSAERLKGVDSTLKIQPAKLEDSAVYLCASSLVLPEQYFGPGTRLTVT.

V usage is TRBV7-3 and J usage is TRBJ2-7; 11 bases line up with TRBD2. CDR3 length: 17 residues. Losses at the gene ends were 2 bases for V and 6 bases for J; bases not matched to a gene: 12. Germline CDR1 is SGHTA and CDR2 is FQGTGA. The DNA for the CDR3 is TGTGCCAGCAGCTTAGCCGGGACGCGACTAGCGGGATCCGAGCAGTACTTC. It specifies CASSLAGTRLAGSEQYF.

The V call is TRBV11-2, the J call TRBJ2-1, with a possible D match to TRBD1 (7 bases). The V end was cut by 4 bases, the J end by 3 bases, with 25 bases between. The germline V gene has CDR1 SGHAT and CDR2 FQNNGV. The CDR3 is made up of 19 amino acids. CDR3 protein: CASSYTRGTDRGSYNEQFF. The DNA for the CDR3 is TGTGCCAGCAGCTATACACGGGGGACAGACAGAGGAAGCTACAATGAGCAGTTCTTC.

J is TRBJ2-2 and V is TRBV27; the D gene is possibly TRBD1 (6 bases). V was trimmed by 3 bases and J by 1 base, leaving 12 bases between them. CDR1 is MNHEY and CDR2 is SMNVEV in the germline V gene (reference sequence). The length of the CDR3 is 16 residues. Here the CDR3 reads CASSFGGSLNTGELFF. The CDR3 nucleotides are TGTGCCAGCAGTTTTGGGGGCAGTCTGAACACCGGGGAGCTGTTTTTT.

V is TRBV7-3 and J is TRBJ1-1; D call uncertain. Germline V gene data show CDR1 as SGHTA and CDR2 as FQGTGA. The CDR3 runs to 15 residues. The germline V and J ends were trimmed by 0 bases and 3 bases, with 11 bases remaining between them. The CDR3 protein is CASSLTRGRHTEAFF. CDR3 nucleotide sequence: TGTGCCAGCAGCTTAACCCGGGGAAGGCACACTGAAGCTTTCTTT.

The chain has TRBV4-3 and TRBJ1-5, with D hard to call. The CDR3 is made up of 14 amino acids. V was pared by 4 bases and J by 5 bases, with 12 bases between. Germline CDR1 is LGHNA and CDR2 is YSLEER. The CDR3 is CASSLSGSDQPQHF. The CDR3 DNA follows: TGCGCCAGCAGCCTTTCGGGGTCCGATCAGCCCCAGCATTTT.

The sample holds one count of this clone. This chain uses TRBV4-3 with TRBJ2-1, with 7 bases fitting TRBD1. J gave up 2 bases and V 4 bases, and 5 bases lay outside the gene matches. Germline CDR1 is LGHNA and CDR2 is YSLEER. The CDR3 has 15 amino acids. The CDR3 coding sequence is TGCGCCAGCAGCCGACACAGGGGACCCTACAATGAGCAGTTCTTC. This sequence encodes CASSRHRGPYNEQFF.

The chain carries TRBV27 and TRBJ2-7; the D is unclear. Trimming pared 0 bases from V and 5 bases from J, leaving 11 bases between. Germline lookup yields CDR1 MNHEY and CDR2 SMNVEV (reference sequence). This CDR3 has 14 amino acids. In DNA form, the CDR3 reads TGTGCCAGCAGTTTATCGAGGTTTGTCAACGAGCAGTACTTC. Encoded protein: CASSLSRFVNEQYF.

V gene TRBV6-5 combines with J gene TRBJ2-1; D might be TRBD1 (6 bases). CDR1 MNHEY and CDR2 SVGAGI come from the germline V gene. The CDR3 spans 15 residues. The V end lost 0 bases, the J end lost 10 bases, and 16 bases lay between the germline ends. The CDR3 DNA reads as TGTGCCAGCAGTTACTCCGGCACAGGGTCGGACGAGCAGTTCTTC. Translated: CASSYSGTGSDEQFF.

The CDR3 nucleotides are TGTGCCAGCAGCCCCCAAACCCTCACAGGGACCGGGGAGCTGTTTTTT. Its protein is CASSPQTLTGTGELFF. This rearrangement joins TRBV11-2 to TRBJ2-2; tentative D call: TRBD1 (6 bases). Trimming left V 5 bases short and J 5 bases short, with 18 bases between. The CDR3 runs to 16 residues. CDR1 and CDR2 from the germline V gene are SGHAT and FQNNGV. Full variable domain (outside the CDR3, taken from reference TRBV11-2 and TRBJ2-2): EAGVAQSPRYKIIEKRQSVAFWCNPISGHATLYWYQQILGQGPKLLIQFQNNGVVDDSQLPKDRFSAERLKGVDSTLKIQPAKLEDSAVYLCASSPQTLTGTGELFFGEGSRLTVL.

The rearrangement uses TRBV7-9 and TRBJ2-7; D perhaps matches TRBD2 (5 bases). CDR1 is SEHNR, CDR2 FQNEAQ, per germline (reference sequence). The V gene lost 7 bases and the J gene lost 3 bases, with 16 bases spanning the gap. The CDR3 runs to 14 residues. The chain's CDR3 is CASNGLGNLYEQYF. The CDR3 nucleotides read TGTGCCAGCAATGGACTCGGGAACCTCTACGAGCAGTACTTC.

The V gene is TRBV19, the J gene TRBJ1-1; perhaps TRBD1 as D (6 bases). This CDR3 spans 14 amino acids. Trimming removed 4 bases from V and 1 base from J, with 10 bases in between. The germline V gene has CDR1 LNHDA and CDR2 SQIVND (reference sequence). CDR3 protein: CASSTWTENTEAFF. Written as DNA, the CDR3 is TGTGCCAGTAGTACCTGGACAGAGAACACTGAAGCTTTCTTT.

The chain couples TRBV11-2 to TRBJ1-5; D is ambiguous. This CDR3 is 13 amino acids long. V lost 3 bases, J lost 6 bases, and 9 bases lay in between. Germline lookup yields CDR1 SGHAT and CDR2 FQNNGV. The CDR3 is CASSLDYSQPQHF. CDR3 sequence (DNA): TGTGCCAGCAGCTTGGATTACAGTCAGCCCCAGCATTTT.

The chain recombines TRBV19 with TRBJ2-5, with D maybe TRBD1 (5 bases). This CDR3 is 16 amino acids long. Germline V gene lookup returns CDR1 LNHDA and CDR2 SQIVND (reference sequence). Trimming cost V 4 bases and J 5 bases, with 20 bases left between them. The chain's CDR3 is CASSTTYQGSWETQYF. CDR3 bases: TGTGCCAGTAGTACAACATACCAGGGTTCGTGGGAGACCCAGTACTTC.

This clone appeared a single time. The chain recombines TRBV27 with TRBJ1-5, with a weak D call TRBD1 (6 bases). Trimming pared 3 bases from V and 0 bases from J, leaving 15 bases between. CDR1 and CDR2 (germline): MNHEY, SMNVEV (reference sequence). This CDR3 has 17 residues. The CDR3 DNA follows: TGTGCCAGCAGTTTTTACGACAGGATCTATAGCAATCAGCCCCAGCATTTT. It codes for CASSFYDRIYSNQPQHF.

The genes are TRBV27 and TRBJ2-2; possible D gene TRBD2, 5 bases. Trimming shortened V by 8 bases and J by 0 bases, and 10 bases separated the two germline ends. CDR3 size: 14 residues. CDR1 is MNHEY and CDR2 is SMNVEV in the germline V gene (reference sequence). The CDR3 loop is CASGGLANTGELFF. The DNA of the CDR3 is TGTGCCAGCGGAGGACTCGCGAACACCGGGGAGCTGTTTTTT.

The V call is TRBV6-5, the J call TRBJ1-2; D unresolved. Germline assignment: CDR1 MNHEY and CDR2 SVGAGI. The ends were cut back, 6 bases at V and 3 bases at J, with 14 bases in the middle. This CDR3 is 14 amino acids long. The chain's CDR3 is CASSSPPEDYGYTF. CDR3 nucleotide sequence: TGTGCCAGCAGCTCCCCTCCGGAAGACTATGGCTACACCTTC.

The V call is TRBV7-9, the J call TRBJ2-7, with D uncertain. The CDR3 sequence is 11 residues long. The ends were cut back, 4 bases at V and 7 bases at J, with 8 bases in the middle. CDR1 SEHNR and CDR2 FQNEAQ come from the germline V gene (reference sequence). The CDR3 spells CASSSRSEQYF. CDR3 sequence (DNA): TGTGCCAGCAGCTCAAGAAGTGAGCAGTACTTC.

To note about this clone: Other DNA sequences in this sample translate to the same CDR3. V gene TRBV7-9 combines with J gene TRBJ2-7; the D is unclear. Per germline, CDR1 SEHNR and CDR2 FQNEAQ (reference sequence). Deletions cut 5 bases from V and 4 bases from J, with 6 bases between. The CDR3 runs to 11 residues. This chain's CDR3 is CASSEGYEQYF. In DNA form, the CDR3 reads TGTGCCAGCAGCGAAGGGTACGAGCAGTACTTC.

V gene TRBV19 combines with J gene TRBJ2-1, with D possibly matching TRBD1 (6 bases). Trimming stripped 8 bases from V and 8 bases from J, with 13 bases between. Germline V gene data show CDR1 as LNHDA and CDR2 as SQIVND (reference sequence). The CDR3 runs 12 residues. The CDR3 is CASYSRGDEQFF. Written as DNA, the CDR3 is TGTGCCAGTTACTCCAGGGGAGATGAGCAGTTCTTC.

J is TRBJ2-5 and V is TRBV27; no firm D call. With 7 bases removed from V and 1 base from J, the gap between germline ends came to 13 bases. CDR1 is MNHEY and CDR2 is SMNVEV in the germline V gene (reference sequence). This CDR3 region has 14 residues. CDR3 in amino acids: CASMSPYVQETQYF. DNA for the CDR3: TGTGCCAGCATGTCACCTTACGTCCAAGAGACCCAGTACTTC.

The J gene is TRBJ2-7, the V gene TRBV13, with D uncertain. The CDR3 contains 15 residues. CDR1 and CDR2 (germline): PRHDT, FYEKMQ (reference sequence). Trimming shortened V by 1 base and J by 1 base, and 11 bases separated the two germline ends. CDR3 protein: CASSLDGQGSYEQYF. CDR3 in DNA: TGTGCCAGCAGCTTAGACGGGCAAGGTTCCTACGAGCAGTACTTC. Full variable domain (missing parts from reference TRBV13 and TRBJ2-7): AAGVIQSPRHLIKEKRETATLKCYPIPRHDTVYWYQQGPGQDPQFLISFYEKMQSDKGSIPDRFSAQQFSDYHSELNMSSLELGDSALYFCASSLDGQGSYEQYFGPGTRLTVT.